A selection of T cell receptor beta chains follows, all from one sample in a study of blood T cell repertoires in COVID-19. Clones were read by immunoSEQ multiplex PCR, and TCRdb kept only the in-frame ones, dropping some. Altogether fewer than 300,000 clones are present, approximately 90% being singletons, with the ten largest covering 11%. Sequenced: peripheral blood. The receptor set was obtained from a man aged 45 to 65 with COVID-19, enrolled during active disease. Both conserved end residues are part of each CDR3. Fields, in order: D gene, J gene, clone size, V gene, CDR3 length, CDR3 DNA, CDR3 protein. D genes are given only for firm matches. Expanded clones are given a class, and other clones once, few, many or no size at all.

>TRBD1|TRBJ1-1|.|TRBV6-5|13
TGTGCCAGCAGAGACGGAACAGGGGTCGGAGCTTTCTTT
CASRDGTGVGAFF
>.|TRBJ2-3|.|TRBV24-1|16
TGTGCCACCAGTGCACGGGACTCGCCCGCGGAAGATACGCAGTATTTT
CATSARDSPAEDTQYF
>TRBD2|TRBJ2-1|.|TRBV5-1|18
TGCGCCAGCAGCTTGCGGACTAGCGGGCAGAGCTCCTACAATGAGCAGTTCTTC
CASSLRTSGQSSYNEQFF
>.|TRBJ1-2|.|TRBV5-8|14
TGTGCCAGCACTCTGGATCCGGGGTACGGTGGCTACACCTTC
CASTLDPGYGGYTF
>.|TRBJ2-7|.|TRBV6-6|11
TGTGCCATTTCACAGGGCGGCGAGCAGTACTTC
CAISQGGEQYF
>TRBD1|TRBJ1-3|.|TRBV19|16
TGTGCCAGTAGTGCCGGGACAGGGCCCTCTGGAAACACCATATATTTT
CASSAGTGPSGNTIYF
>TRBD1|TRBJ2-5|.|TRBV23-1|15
TGCGCCAGCAGCCCACAGGGACAGGGACAAGAGACCCAGTACTTC
CASSPQGQGQETQYF
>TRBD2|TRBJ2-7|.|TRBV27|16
TGTGCCAGCAGTACCCCCGGGACTAGCGGCTCCTACGAGCAGTACTTC
CASSTPGTSGSYEQYF
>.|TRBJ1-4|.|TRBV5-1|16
TGCGCCAGCAGTTTCTTTCCTCAGGCAACTAATGAAAAACTGTTTTTT
CASSFFPQATNEKLFF
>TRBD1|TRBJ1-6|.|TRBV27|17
TGTGCCAGCAGCCCCACGAACCGGGACAGCGGGCTATTTCCCCTCCACTTT
CASSPTNRDSGLFPLHF
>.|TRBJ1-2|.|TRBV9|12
TGTGCCAGCAGCCCCGGGTTCTTGGACTACACCTTC
CASSPGFLDYTF
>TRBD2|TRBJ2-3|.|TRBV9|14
TGTGCCAGCAGTGATAGCGGGAGCCCAGATACGCAGTATTTT
CASSDSGSPDTQYF
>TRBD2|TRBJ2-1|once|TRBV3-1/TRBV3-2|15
TGTGCCAGCAGCCAGGGGACTAGCGCGTACAATGAGCAGTTCTTC
CASSQGTSAYNEQFF
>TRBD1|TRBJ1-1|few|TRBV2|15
TGTGCCAGCAGACAATCCGGGACAGGGTGGTCTGAAGCTTTCTTT
CASRQSGTGWSEAFF
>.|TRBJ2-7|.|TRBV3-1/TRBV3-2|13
TGTGCCAGCAGCCAAGATCTCCGCGTCGAGCAGTACTTC
CASSQDLRVEQYF
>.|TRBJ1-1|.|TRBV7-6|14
TGTGCCAGCAGCCCCGGCAGGTCGAACACTGAAGCTTTCTTT
CASSPGRSNTEAFF
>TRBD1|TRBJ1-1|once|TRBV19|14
TGTGCCAGTAGTGTAACAGGGGGCCACACTGAAGCTTTCTTT
CASSVTGGHTEAFF
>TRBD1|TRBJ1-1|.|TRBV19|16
TGTGCCAGTACCCATAGGGGGCAGGGACGGTACACTGAAGCTTTCTTT
CASTHRGQGRYTEAFF
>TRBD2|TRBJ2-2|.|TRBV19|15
TGTGCCAGTAGGACTAGCGGGATGAACACCGGGGAGCTGTTTTTT
CASRTSGMNTGELFF
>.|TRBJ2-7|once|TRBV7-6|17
TGTGCCAGCAGCTTAGAATTCCCCCGCGGGGCCGACTACGAGCAGTACTTC
CASSLEFPRGADYEQYF
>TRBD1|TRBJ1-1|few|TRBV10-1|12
TGCGCCAGCAGTGGACAGGGCACTGAAGCTTTCTTT
CASSGQGTEAFF
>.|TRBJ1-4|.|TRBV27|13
TGTGCCAGCAGTTTTAGAATTAATGAAAAACTGTTTTTT
CASSFRINEKLFF
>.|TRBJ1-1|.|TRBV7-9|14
TGTGCCAGCAGCTTAGTGGCAGGGATTACTGAAGCTTTCTTT
CASSLVAGITEAFF
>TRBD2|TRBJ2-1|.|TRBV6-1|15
TGTGCCAGCAGTGACGGGACTAGCGTATTCAATGAGCAGTTCTTC
CASSDGTSVFNEQFF
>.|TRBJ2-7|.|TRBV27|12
TGTGCCAGCTCCGACACCCTGTACGAGCAGTACTTC
CASSDTLYEQYF
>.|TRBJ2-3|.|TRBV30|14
TGTGCCTGGAGTGTAAGGGGAAACACAGATACGCAGTATTTT
CAWSVRGNTDTQYF
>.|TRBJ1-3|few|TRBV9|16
TGTGCCAGCAGCGTAGGGCCGTTCCAGGGAGGAAACACCATATATTTT
CASSVGPFQGGNTIYF
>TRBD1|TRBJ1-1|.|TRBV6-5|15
TGTGCCAGCAGCCAAGACCAGGGGGCTGGTTCTGAAGCTTTCTTT
CASSQDQGAGSEAFF
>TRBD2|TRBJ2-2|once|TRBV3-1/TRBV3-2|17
TGTGCCAGCAGGTCTAGCGGGGCTAACGCGAACACCGGGGAGCTGTTTTTT
CASRSSGANANTGELFF
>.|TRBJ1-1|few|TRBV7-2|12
TGTGCCAGCAGCCGACAGAACACTGAAGCTTTCTTT
CASSRQNTEAFF
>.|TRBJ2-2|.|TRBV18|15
TGTGCCAGCTCACCACGGACAGCGAACACCGGGGAGCTGTTTTTT
CASSPRTANTGELFF
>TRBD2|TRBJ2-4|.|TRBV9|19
TGTGCCAGCAGCGTAGGTTCCCGGGAGGGCCCTCTGGCCAAAAACATTCAGTACTTC
CASSVGSREGPLAKNIQYF
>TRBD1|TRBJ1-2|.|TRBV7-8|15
TGTGCCAGCAGCCCCGGGACAGGGGGCACTTTTGGCTACACCTTC
CASSPGTGGTFGYTF
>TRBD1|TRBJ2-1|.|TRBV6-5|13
TGTGCCAGCAGTTACTTGGACAGGGGCGCGCAGTTCTTC
CASSYLDRGAQFF
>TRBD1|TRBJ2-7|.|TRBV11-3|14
TGTGCCAGCAGCTTAGGGGGACAGCCTGACCTCCAGTACTTC
CASSLGGQPDLQYF
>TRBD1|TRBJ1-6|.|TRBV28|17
TGTGCCAGCAGCACACAGGGGGCGCAGCACTATAATTCACCCCTCCACTTT
CASSTQGAQHYNSPLHF
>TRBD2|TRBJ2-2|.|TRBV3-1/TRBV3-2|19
TGTGCCAGCAGCCATACTAACCCCGGGACTAGTTTTATCACCGGGGAGCTGTTTTTT
CASSHTNPGTSFITGELFF
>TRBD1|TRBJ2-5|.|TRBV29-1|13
TGCAGCGCCCTCGTGAGGGGGCAGGAGACCCAGTACTTC
CSALVRGQETQYF
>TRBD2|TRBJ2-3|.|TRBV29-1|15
TGCAGCGTTGAAGGGGGGACTAGCGGCTCAGATACGCAGTATTTT
CSVEGGTSGSDTQYF
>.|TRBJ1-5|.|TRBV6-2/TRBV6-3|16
TGTGCCAGCAGTTTAATAGGGGCGGATAGCAATCAGCCCCAGCATTTT
CASSLIGADSNQPQHF
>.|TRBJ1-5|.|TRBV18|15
TGTGCCAGCTCACTAGACTCAGGGTTTCATCAGCCCCAGCATTTT
CASSLDSGFHQPQHF
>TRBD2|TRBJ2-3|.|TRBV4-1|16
TGCGCCAGCAGCCAACTAGCGGGGGAGAGCACAGATACGCAGTATTTT
CASSQLAGESTDTQYF
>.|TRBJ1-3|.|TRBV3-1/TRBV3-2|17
TGTGCCAGCAGCCAAGACCGAGGAGGGCGGCCAGGAAACACCATATATTTT
CASSQDRGGRPGNTIYF
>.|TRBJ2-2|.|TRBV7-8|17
TGTGCCAGCAGCCGCCCGACAGGCCTGGGAGACACCGGGGAGCTGTTTTTT
CASSRPTGLGDTGELFF
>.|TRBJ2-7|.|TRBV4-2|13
TGTGCCAGCAGCATTTCTTCTTCCTACGAGCAGTACTTC
CASSISSSYEQYF
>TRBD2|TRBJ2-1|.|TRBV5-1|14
TGCGCCAGCAGCACTGGGACTAGCTACAATGAGCAGTTCTTC
CASSTGTSYNEQFF